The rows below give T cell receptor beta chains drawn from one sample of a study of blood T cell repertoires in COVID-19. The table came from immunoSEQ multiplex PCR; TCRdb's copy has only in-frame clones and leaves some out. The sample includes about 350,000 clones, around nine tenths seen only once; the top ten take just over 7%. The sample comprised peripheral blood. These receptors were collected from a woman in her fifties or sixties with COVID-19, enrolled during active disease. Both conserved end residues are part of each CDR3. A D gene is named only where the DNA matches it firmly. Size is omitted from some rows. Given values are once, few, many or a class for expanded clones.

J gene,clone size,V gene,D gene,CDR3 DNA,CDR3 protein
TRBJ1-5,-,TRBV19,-,TGTGCCACCTCGCGGGCCAATCAGCCCCAGCATTTT,CATSRANQPQHF
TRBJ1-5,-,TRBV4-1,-,TGCGCCAGCAGCCAAGAAGAAGGCCACAGGGCCCAGCATTTT,CASSQEEGHRAQHF
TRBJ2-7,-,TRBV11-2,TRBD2,TGTGCCAGCAGCTTAGCTAGCGGACCCTCCTACGAGCAGTACTTC,CASSLASGPSYEQYF
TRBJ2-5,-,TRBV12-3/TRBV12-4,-,TGTGCCAGCACTGGAGATGCGGAGACCCAGTACTTC,CASTGDAETQYF
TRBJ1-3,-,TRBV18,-,TGTGCCAGCTCTCCCCCCAGGGCTGGAAACACCATATATTTT,CASSPPRAGNTIYF
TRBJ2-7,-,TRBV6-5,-,TGTGCCAGCAGTTACTCGGGCCCAGGGCTCTACGAGCAGTACTTC,CASSYSGPGLYEQYF
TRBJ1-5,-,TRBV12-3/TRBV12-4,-,TGTGCCAGCAGTTATGACAGGAATCAGCCCCAGCATTTT,CASSYDRNQPQHF
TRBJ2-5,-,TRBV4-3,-,TGCGCCAGCAGCCAAGAAAGTCACAGGGTGGAGACCCAGTACTTC,CASSQESHRVETQYF
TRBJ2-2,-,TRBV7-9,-,TGTGCCAGCAGCTTCACCGGTGCCGGGGAGCTGTTTTTT,CASSFTGAGELFF
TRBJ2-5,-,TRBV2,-,TGTGCCAGCAGTGAGTTATGGAGGGAGACCCAGTACTTC,CASSELWRETQYF
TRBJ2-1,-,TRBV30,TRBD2,TGTGCCTGGAGTCCAGCGACTAGCATCTACAATGAGCAGTTCTTC,CAWSPATSIYNEQFF
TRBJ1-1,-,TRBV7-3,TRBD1,TGTGCCAGCAGCTTTGCCGGGACAGGAGACACTGAAGCTTTCTTT,CASSFAGTGDTEAFF
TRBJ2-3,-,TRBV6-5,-,TGTGCCAGCAGTTACGGCGTTAGCCCCACAGATACGCAGTATTTT,CASSYGVSPTDTQYF
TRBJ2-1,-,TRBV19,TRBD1,TGTGCCAGTCAAACGACAGGGGGCTTAGGTGGTGAGCAGTTCTTC,CASQTTGGLGGEQFF
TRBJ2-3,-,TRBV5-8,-,TGTGCCAGCAGCTTCCCAACAGATACGCAGTATTTT,CASSFPTDTQYF
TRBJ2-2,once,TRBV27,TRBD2,TGTGCCAGCAGTTTATCGATAGCGGGGGGGCCGTTCGGGGAGCTGTTTTTT,CASSLSIAGGPFGELFF
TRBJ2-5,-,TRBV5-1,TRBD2,TGCGCCAGCAGCCAACTAGCGGGGGGACAAGAGACCCAGTACTTC,CASSQLAGGQETQYF
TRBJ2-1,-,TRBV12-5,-,TGTGCTAGTGGTTTGGTAGAGGGCCGGTACAATGAGCAGTTCTTC,CASGLVEGRYNEQFF
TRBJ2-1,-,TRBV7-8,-,TGTGCCAGCAGCTTAGGTTACGGCTCCTACAATGAGCAGTTCTTC,CASSLGYGSYNEQFF
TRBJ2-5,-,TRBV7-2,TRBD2,TGTGCCAGCAGCTTAGACGGGGGGGACCAAAGGACCCAGTACTTC,CASSLDGGDQRTQYF
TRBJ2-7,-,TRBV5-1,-,TGCGCCAGCATGCGTAGAGGCAGCCCCTACGAGCAGTACTTC,CASMRRGSPYEQYF
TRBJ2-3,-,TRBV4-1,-,TGCGCCAGCAGCCAATCCCGCGGGGAAAGCACAGATACGCAGTATTTT,CASSQSRGESTDTQYF